This record covers a single T cell receptor beta chain. Its antigen remains unknown. TCRdb recomputed calls from the reads with MiXCR, one row per CDR3 protein. The repertoire includes 250,000 or so distinct CDR3 sequences, around 12% of them detected once, and approximately 1.8% sits in the top ten. These data originate in a study of T cell repertoires in cytomegalovirus infection. As for the study in general: The public TCR beta signatures pointed to both CMV infection and matching HLA type. Study results and limitations: Public TCR beta family frequency separated CMV-and-HLA carriers, including in an independent cohort. Ex vivo, HLA-C-restricted CMV-specific TCR beta clonotypes prevailed over the rest of the response.

The receptor comes from a human donor in good health (CMV status not recorded). Some clones in this sample may be carry-over from other donors' samples. The sample taken for sequencing was PBMCs.

CDR3 DNA sequence: TGCGCCAGCAGCCAGTCCGGGACAGACTACAATGAGCAGTTCTTC. Amino acids: CASSQSGTDYNEQFF. The chain combines TRBV4-3 with TRBJ2-1; 7 nucleotides align to TRBD1. The CDR3 length is 15 residues. The germline CDR1 and CDR2 sequences are LGHNA and YSLEER. Losses at the gene ends were 3 bases for V and 3 bases for J; bases not matched to a gene: 5.